A selection of T cell receptor beta chains follows, all from one sample in a study of cytomegalovirus exposure and HLA in healthy donors. Measured with immunoSEQ multiplex PCR; TCRdb has only the in-frame clones, and not every one. In the table there are under 300,000 clones, approximately 81% of which are singletons. The sequenced sample was PBMCs. The source of these receptors is a woman between 55 and 75 years old in good health and CMV-seropositive. Both conserved end residues are part of each CDR3.

>TRBV10-3|TRBJ2-5
CAISSNGGQETQYF
>TRBV18|TRBJ2-1
CASSPSVFLNSYNEQFF
>TRBV7-9|TRBJ1-1
CASSSGLDRGLAEAFF
>TRBV11-2|TRBJ2-5
CASSLESWAGGVDREETQYF
>TRBV5-4|TRBJ2-2
CASLRGGGKNTGELFF
>TRBV2|TRBJ1-1
CASMTEVAFF
>TRBV4-1|TRBJ1-1
CASSVRGTEAFF
>TRBV5-4|TRBJ1-5
CASSRGGTGSNQPQHF
>TRBV4-2|TRBJ2-1
CASSLGEAGTSYEQFF
>TRBV21-1|TRBJ2-7
CASIPRDIEHEQYF
>TRBV6-5|TRBJ1-1
CASIRGNSEAFF
>TRBV7-8|TRBJ1-2
CASSPTGGTNYGYTF
>TRBV4-2|TRBJ1-3
CASSQTEAGYTIYF
>TRBV7-3|TRBJ2-2
CASSSFGTLTGELFF
>TRBV5-1|TRBJ2-5
CASSPGLAGGALKTQYF
>TRBV10-3|TRBJ2-7
CAILSGTSGSYEQYF
>TRBV29-1|TRBJ2-5
CSVDWAEAQETQYF
>TRBV19|TRBJ1-5
CASSISPGQGARGNQPQHF
>TRBV19|TRBJ2-1
CASTPGQGVEQFF
>TRBV28|TRBJ1-1
CASSPHGAQNTEAFF
>TRBV10-3|TRBJ2-2
CAISNSGRVTGELFF
>TRBV10-3|TRBJ2-7
CAISESSDEQYF
>TRBV5-1|TRBJ1-1
CASSLGALTTAHTEAFF
>TRBV10-3|TRBJ2-1
CAINNRGITYNEQFF
>TRBV5-1|TRBJ2-1
CASIPSTSGSHNEQFF
>TRBV18|TRBJ2-1
CASSPYSGRAGDEQFF
>TRBV2|TRBJ2-7
CASGKDRVTHEQYF
>TRBV5-1|TRBJ2-7
CASSLISSAYEQYF
>TRBV6-4|TRBJ2-5
CASSGQGGETQYF
>TRBV4-2|TRBJ1-5
CASSQDGAGHDQPQHF
>TRBV30|TRBJ1-4
CAWGKLRQGNEKLFF
>TRBV7-9|TRBJ2-5
CASSLAPGQETQYF
>TRBV28|TRBJ1-3
CASSSRQGKTGNTIYF
>TRBV7-2|TRBJ2-2
CASSLALAGGGGELFF
>TRBV6-5|TRBJ2-5
CASSYSADQETQYF
>TRBV6-1|TRBJ2-7
CASSRTSGNYEQYF
>TRBV6-1|TRBJ2-5
CASTEGTPGETQYF
>TRBV30|TRBJ1-2
CAWSTGGYGYTF
>TRBV5-1|TRBJ2-1
CASSLGGGGNYNEQFF
>TRBV5-4|TRBJ2-3
CASSLSRFTDTQYF
>TRBV5-1|TRBJ2-7
CASSTAYEQYF
>TRBV23-1|TRBJ1-5
CASSLTGGERQPQHF
>TRBV19|TRBJ2-5
CASSIGGIQETQYF
>TRBV27|TRBJ1-3
CASSLSGTGQGNTIYF
>TRBV30|TRBJ1-1
CAWRLFGRSTEAFF
>TRBV4-1|TRBJ1-2
CASSQAGGGNYGYTF